Each of the 24 T cell receptor beta chains below was sequenced from the same sample in a study of blood T cell repertoires in COVID-19. Repertoires were generated with immunoSEQ multiplex PCR, while TCRdb's copy carries only in-frame clones and drops some. This sample has about 260,000 clones; 80% to 90% occur once, and the top ten carry 4.2%. Sequenced sample: peripheral blood. The receptors shown here come from a man aged 60 to 75 with acute or convalescent COVID-19.

The chain has TRBV7-3 and TRBJ2-7; 10 bases map to TRBD2. Germline V gene data show CDR1 as SGHTA and CDR2 as FQGTGA. The CDR3 extends over 14 amino acids. V shed 4 bases and J 1 base; nucleotides not matched to a gene: 1. CDR3 sequence: CASSSSGGSYEQYF. The CDR3 DNA sequence: TGTGCCAGCAGCTCTAGCGGGGGTTCCTACGAGCAGTACTTC.

The rearrangement uses TRBV28 and TRBJ2-7; TRBD2 agrees at 9 bases. The V segment lost 5 bases and the J segment 7 bases; nucleotides outside the gene matches: 3. Germline-derived CDR1 and CDR2 are MDHEN and SYDVKM. There are 12 residues in the CDR3. The CDR3 sequence is CASSLAGFEQYF. The DNA of the CDR3 is TGTGCCAGCAGTCTAGCGGGATTTGAGCAGTACTTC.

The chain links TRBV6-1 to TRBJ1-1, with 8 bases fitting TRBD1. The trim removed 1 base at V and 5 bases at J, leaving 6 bases unmatched. This CDR3 has 15 amino acids. Germline CDR1 MNHNS, CDR2 SASEGT. The CDR3 sequence is CASSEGPTGGTEAFF. For the CDR3, the DNA is TGTGCCAGCAGTGAAGGACCCACAGGGGGTACTGAAGCTTTCTTT.

This rearrangement joins TRBV12-3 or TRBV12-4 to TRBJ2-7, with D unclear. The CDR3 consists of 13 residues. V was clipped by 7 bases and J by 0 bases, with 10 bases between them. As DNA, the CDR3 is TGTGCCAGCACCTGGAGCAACTCCTACGAGCAGTACTTC. This translates into CASTWSNSYEQYF.

The CDR3 protein is CSAGGGYTF. CDR3 in DNA: TGCAGTGCTGGGGGGGGCTACACCTTC. The V call is TRBV20-1, the J call TRBJ1-2; TRBD1 might be the D (5 bases). V lost 5 bases and J 8 bases, leaving 6 bases between the germline ends. CDR3 length: 9 residues. Looked up from germline, CDR1 is DFQATT and CDR2 is SNEGSKA (reference sequence).

This clone turned up a few times. The DNA of the CDR3 is TGTGCCAGCAGTGAATGGACTCCAGGGGGGTCTGAAGCTTTCTTT. Residues: CASSEWTPGGSEAFF. V and J are TRBV6-1 and TRBJ1-1; 7 bases are shared with TRBD1. Trimming took 2 bases from V and 6 from J; bases not matched to a gene: 9. Looked up from germline, CDR1 is MNHNS and CDR2 is SASEGT. The CDR3 spans 15 residues.

This chain connects TRBV29-1 to TRBJ1-2, with a possible D match to TRBD1 (5 bases). The V end was cut by 8 bases, the J end by 0 bases, with 13 bases between. In germline, CDR1 is SQVTM, CDR2 ANQGSEA. This CDR3 region has 13 residues. The chain's CDR3 is CSSTQATNYGYTF. DNA of the CDR3: TGCAGCTCTACACAGGCAACTAACTATGGCTACACCTTC. The whole variable domain, filled in from reference TRBV29-1 and TRBJ1-2, reads SAVISQKPSRDICQRGTSLTIQCQVDSQVTMMFWYRQQPGQSLTLIATANQGSEATYESGFVIDKFPISRPNLTFSTLTVSNMSPEDSSIYLCSSTQATNYGYTFGSGTRLTVV.

J is TRBJ1-6 and V is TRBV30; possible D gene TRBD1, 6 bases. The germline CDR1 and CDR2 sequences are GTSNPN and SVGIG (reference sequence). CDR3 length: 14 amino acids. V lost 0 bases and J lost 6, with 9 bases in between. Here the CDR3 reads CAWSVQGVNSPLHF. Here the CDR3 DNA reads TGTGCCTGGAGTGTACAGGGTGTTAATTCACCCCTCCACTTT.

The chain is built from TRBV10-3 and TRBJ1-5; the match to TRBD1 covers 7 bases. Germline V lookup: CDR1 ENHRY, CDR2 SYGVKD. With V trimmed by 0 bases and J by 7 bases, 9 bases remained unmatched. The CDR3 extends over 16 amino acids. Here the CDR3 reads CAISESDRLGGQPQHF. For the CDR3, the DNA is TGTGCCATCAGTGAGTCGGACAGGTTGGGGGGACAGCCCCAGCATTTT.

V and J are TRBV28 and TRBJ2-1; D gene unclear. This CDR3 region has 14 residues. V lost 2 bases to trimming and J lost 6 bases, with 11 bases between them. Germline loops: CDR1 MDHEN, CDR2 SYDVKM. CDR3 residues: CASSLLGWANEQFF. The CDR3 nucleotides read TGTGCCAGCAGTTTACTGGGCTGGGCCAATGAGCAGTTCTTC.

This chain joins TRBV5-1 and TRBJ2-7; a possible D gene is TRBD1 (5 bases). CDR3 length: 15 amino acids. Germline V CDR1 and CDR2: SGHRS, YFSETQ. Trimming cost V 1 base and J 2 bases, with 13 bases left between them. Written as DNA, the CDR3 is TGCGCCAGCAGCTTGCTGGCAGGGCAGACCTACGAGCAGTACTTC. Translation: CASSLLAGQTYEQYF. Drawing the rest from reference TRBV5-1 and TRBJ2-7, the complete variable domain is KAGVTQTPRYLIKTRGQQVTLSCSPISGHRSVSWYQQTPGQGLQFLFEYFSETQRNKGNFPGRFSGRQFSNSRSEMNVSTLELGDSALYLCASSLLAGQTYEQYFGPGTRLTVT.

This chain uses TRBV5-1 with TRBJ2-3, with 7 bases that match TRBD2. The germline V gene has CDR1 SGHRS and CDR2 YFSETQ. CDR3 length: 16 amino acids. The ends lost 4 bases at V and 2 bases at J; junction bases unmatched: 10. The chain's CDR3 is CASSENTGTTTDTQYF. For the CDR3, the DNA is TGCGCCAGCAGCGAGAACACCGGGACTACCACAGATACGCAGTATTTT.

The chain uses TRBV6-5 and TRBJ2-1, with D possibly TRBD2 on 6 matching bases. Trimming shortened V by 0 bases and J by 5 bases, and 14 bases separated the two germline ends. The CDR3 sequence is 16 residues long. Germline assignment: CDR1 MNHEY and CDR2 SVGAGI. The CDR3 nucleotides read TGTGCCAGCAGTTACTCGGGCGGGGCCTACCACAATGAGCAGTTCTTC. Amino acids: CASSYSGGAYHNEQFF.

A single count supports this clone. This rearrangement joins TRBV7-8 to TRBJ1-4; a possible D gene is TRBD1 (5 bases). The V end was cut by 5 bases, the J end by 0 bases, with 16 bases between. The CDR3 is 17 residues long. Looked up from germline, CDR1 is SGHVS and CDR2 is FQNEAQ. This CDR3 is CASSNRPGGATNEKLFF. The CDR3 nucleotides are TGTGCCAGCAGCAACCGCCCCGGGGGTGCAACTAATGAAAAACTGTTTTTT.

The chain has TRBV10-3 and TRBJ1-1; D gene uncertain. The length of the CDR3 is 15 residues. The ends were cut back, 3 bases at V and 6 bases at J, with 17 bases in the middle. In germline, CDR1 is ENHRY, CDR2 SYGVKD. CDR3 nucleotide sequence: TGTGCCATCAGTGACCGCGACTCCCTCCGACCTGAAGCTTTCTTT. This gives the protein CAISDRDSLRPEAFF.

V and J are TRBV28 and TRBJ1-5; 9 bases are shared with TRBD1. Germline trimming cut 4 bases from V and 5 bases from J; bases unmatched to any gene: 6. The CDR3 covers 15 residues. Germline lookup yields CDR1 MDHEN and CDR2 SYDVKM. The DNA for the CDR3 is TGTGCCAGCAGTTCTGGGACAGGGCGGGATCAGCCCCAGCATTTT. Translating it yields CASSSGTGRDQPQHF.

This clone was seen once. This rearrangement joins TRBV24-1 to TRBJ2-2; a weak D match, TRBD1 (6 bases). Germline CDR1 KGHDR, CDR2 SFDVKD. V dropped 1 base and J dropped 3 bases, with 17 bases sitting between them. The CDR3 runs 18 residues. CDR3 in amino acids: CATSDFRSGERDTGELFF. In nucleotides, the CDR3 is TGTGCCACCAGTGATTTTCGTTCAGGGGAGAGGGACACCGGGGAGCTGTTTTTT.

This chain joins TRBV9 and TRBJ2-1; tentatively, D is TRBD1 (5 bases). The CDR3 spans 15 residues. Germline V CDR1 and CDR2: SGDLS, YYNGEE. V shed 0 bases and J shed 3 bases, with 10 bases lying between them. The CDR3 DNA sequence: TGTGCCAGCAGCGTAGGGGTGGGGCTCTACAATGAGCAGTTCTTC. Amino acid sequence: CASSVGVGLYNEQFF.

V gene TRBV4-1 combines with J gene TRBJ1-2; D is perhaps TRBD1 (6 bases). The germline V and J ends were trimmed by 4 bases and 2 bases, with 14 bases remaining between them. CDR1 MGHRA and CDR2 YSYEKL come from the germline V gene. This CDR3 region has 15 residues. The chain's CDR3 is CASSLLPQGNYGYTF. Here the CDR3 DNA reads TGCGCCAGCAGCCTTCTTCCCCAGGGGAACTATGGCTACACCTTC.

The chain carries TRBV7-6 and TRBJ2-1; TRBD2 matches 11 bases. Germline CDR1 reads SGHVS; CDR2 reads FNYEAQ. The CDR3 is 15 amino acids. Germline trimming cut 1 base from V and 9 bases from J; bases unmatched to any gene: 5. Here the CDR3 DNA reads TGTGCCAGCAGCTTAGGAGGGACTAGCGGTCCTGAGCAGTTCTTC. Amino acid sequence: CASSLGGTSGPEQFF.

V and J are TRBV12-3 or TRBV12-4 and TRBJ2-1, with D uncertain. The CDR3 totals 13 residues. Trimming took off 4 bases at V and 5 bases at J, with 9 bases between the two ends. CDR3 protein: CASSSRANNEQFF. The DNA of the CDR3 is TGTGCCAGCAGTTCTCGAGCTAACAATGAGCAGTTCTTC.

CDR3 in amino acids: CASADPQGGNIQYF. The CDR3 region has the DNA TGCGCCAGCGCCGATCCGCAGGGGGGAAACATTCAGTACTTC. The chain links TRBV5-1 to TRBJ2-4, with D possibly TRBD1 on 7 matching bases. The CDR3 length is 14 residues. V gave up 7 bases and J gave up 6 bases, with 17 bases separating them. Per germline, CDR1 SGHRS and CDR2 YFSETQ.

J is TRBJ2-6 and V is TRBV6-2 or TRBV6-3, with D possibly being TRBD2 (6 bases). Trimming removed 4 bases from V and 0 bases from J, with 10 bases in between. CDR1 is MNHEY and CDR2 is SVGEGT in the germline V gene. CDR3 length equals 16 residues. CDR3 bases: TGTGCCAGCAGTTCAGGAGGGCACTCTGGGGCCAACGTCCTGACTTTC. Encoded protein: CASSSGGHSGANVLTF.

The chain employs TRBV30 and TRBJ1-2; D might be TRBD1 (5 bases). The germline V gene has CDR1 GTSNPN and CDR2 SVGIG (reference sequence). Deletions cut 1 base from V and 4 bases from J, with 10 bases between. CDR3 size: 13 residues. CDR3 protein: CAWSAQGSYGYTF. The DNA for the CDR3 is TGTGCCTGGAGTGCCCAGGGTTCCTATGGCTACACCTTC.